This TCR beta chain was documented in a study of blood T cell repertoires in COVID-19. Study background: Nucleic acid was either cDNA or gDNA, and it came from T cells, B-cell-depleted T cells, or PBMCs.

Authors' methods: The authors estimated nucleated cell counts from reference gene primer amplification. Some clones are missing from TCRdb's copy, which holds only in-frame ones; the method was immunoSEQ multiplex PCR. The D gene and trimming were derived from the DNA, and the V and J assignments and clone size from that table. This sample has about 170,000 clones, with about 90% found just once. The CDR3 is 13 amino acids. With 3 bases clipped from V and 6 bases from J, the junction kept 2 bases outside the gene matches. A Seattle source enrolled patients during active infection and followed them longitudinally.

This rearrangement joins TRBV12-3 or TRBV12-4 to TRBJ2-1; TRBD2 matches 7 bases. The sample consisted of peripheral blood. The sequence was collected from a woman aged 60-75 years with COVID-19, enrolled during active disease. The DNA of the CDR3 is TGTGCCAGCAGTTTGGGACTATTCAATGAGCAGTTCTTC. Translated: CASSLGLFNEQFF.